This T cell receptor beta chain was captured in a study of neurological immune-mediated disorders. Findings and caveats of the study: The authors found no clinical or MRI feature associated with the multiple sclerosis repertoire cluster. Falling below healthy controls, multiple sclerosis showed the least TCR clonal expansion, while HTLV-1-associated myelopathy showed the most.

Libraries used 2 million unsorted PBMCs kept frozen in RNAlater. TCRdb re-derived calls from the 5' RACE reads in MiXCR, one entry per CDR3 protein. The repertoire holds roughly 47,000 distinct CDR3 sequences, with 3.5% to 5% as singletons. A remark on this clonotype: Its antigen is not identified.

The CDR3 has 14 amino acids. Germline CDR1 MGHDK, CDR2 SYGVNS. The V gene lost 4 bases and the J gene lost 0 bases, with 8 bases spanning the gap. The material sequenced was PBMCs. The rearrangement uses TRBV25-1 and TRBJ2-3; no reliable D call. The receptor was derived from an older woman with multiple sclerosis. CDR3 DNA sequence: TGTGCCAGCAGTGGGCGAATTAGCACAGATACGCAGTATTTT. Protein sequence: CASSGRISTDTQYF.